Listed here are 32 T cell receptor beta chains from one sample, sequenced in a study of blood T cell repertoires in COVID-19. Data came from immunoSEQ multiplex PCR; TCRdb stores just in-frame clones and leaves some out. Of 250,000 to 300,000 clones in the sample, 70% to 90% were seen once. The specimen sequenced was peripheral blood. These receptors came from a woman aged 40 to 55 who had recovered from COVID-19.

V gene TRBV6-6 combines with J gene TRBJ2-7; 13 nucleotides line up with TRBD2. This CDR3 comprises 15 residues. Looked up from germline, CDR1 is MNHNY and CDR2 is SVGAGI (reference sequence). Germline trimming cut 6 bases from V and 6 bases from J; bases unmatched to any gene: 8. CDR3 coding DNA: TGTGCCAGCAGGTCCCCGGGACTAGCGGGACCCGAGCAGTACTTC. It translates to CASRSPGLAGPEQYF.

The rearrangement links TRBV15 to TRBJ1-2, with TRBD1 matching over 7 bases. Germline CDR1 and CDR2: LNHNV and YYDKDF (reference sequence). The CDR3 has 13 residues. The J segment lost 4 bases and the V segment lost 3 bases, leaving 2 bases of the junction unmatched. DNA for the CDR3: TGTGCCACCAGCAGGACAGGGACCTATGGCTACACCTTC. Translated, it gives CATSRTGTYGYTF.

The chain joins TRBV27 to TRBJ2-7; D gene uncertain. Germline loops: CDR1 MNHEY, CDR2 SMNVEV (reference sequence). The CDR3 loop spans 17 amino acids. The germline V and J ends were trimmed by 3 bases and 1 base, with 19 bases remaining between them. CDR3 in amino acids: CASSLGLVGIVSYEQYF. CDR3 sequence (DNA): TGTGCCAGCAGTTTGGGCTTAGTGGGTATCGTTTCCTACGAGCAGTACTTC.

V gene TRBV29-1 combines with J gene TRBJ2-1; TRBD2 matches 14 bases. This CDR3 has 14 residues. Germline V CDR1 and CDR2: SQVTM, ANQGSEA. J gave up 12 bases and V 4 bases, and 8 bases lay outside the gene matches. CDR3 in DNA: TGCAGCGTTGGGGGGGGACTAGCGGGAGACATGCAGTTCTTC. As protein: CSVGGGLAGDMQFF.

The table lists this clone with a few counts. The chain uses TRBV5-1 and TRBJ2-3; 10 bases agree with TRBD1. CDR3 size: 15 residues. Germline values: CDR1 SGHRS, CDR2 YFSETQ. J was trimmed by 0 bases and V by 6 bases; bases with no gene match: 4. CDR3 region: CASTRDRGSTDTQYF. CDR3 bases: TGCGCCAGCACCCGGGACAGGGGAAGCACAGATACGCAGTATTTT.

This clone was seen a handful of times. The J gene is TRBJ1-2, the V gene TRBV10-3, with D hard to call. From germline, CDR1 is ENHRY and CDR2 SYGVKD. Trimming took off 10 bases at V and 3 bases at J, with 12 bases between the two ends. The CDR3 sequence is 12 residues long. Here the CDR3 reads CATPGVYYGYTF. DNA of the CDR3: TGTGCCACCCCGGGAGTTTACTATGGCTACACCTTC.

The CDR3 is CASSLGASPTDTQYF. In DNA form, the CDR3 reads TGTGCCAGCAGCTTAGGGGCTAGCCCCACAGATACGCAGTATTTT. V is TRBV7-2 and J is TRBJ2-3, with D possibly TRBD2 on 5 matching bases. The CDR3 has 15 amino acids. The germline V gene has CDR1 SGHTA and CDR2 FQGNSA. V was shortened by 1 base and J by 2 bases, with 10 bases between the two germline ends.

CDR3 in amino acids: CASSRGGATNEKLFF. DNA of the CDR3: TGTGCCAGCAGCCGAGGGGGGGCAACTAATGAAAAACTGTTTTTT. This sequence joins TRBV6-1 and TRBJ1-4, with D tentatively TRBD1 (6 bases). CDR3 length: 15 residues. From germline, CDR1 is MNHNS and CDR2 SASEGT. Between the trimmed V and J ends, which lost 6 bases and 0 bases, there was a span of 11 bases.

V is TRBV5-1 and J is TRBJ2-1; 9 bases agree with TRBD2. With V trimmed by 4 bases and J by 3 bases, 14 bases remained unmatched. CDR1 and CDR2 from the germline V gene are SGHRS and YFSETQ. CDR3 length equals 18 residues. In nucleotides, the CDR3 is TGCGCCAGCAGCCCGAGGGGAGGCGGGAGGGCACGCTACAATGAGCAGTTCTTC. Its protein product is CASSPRGGGRARYNEQFF.

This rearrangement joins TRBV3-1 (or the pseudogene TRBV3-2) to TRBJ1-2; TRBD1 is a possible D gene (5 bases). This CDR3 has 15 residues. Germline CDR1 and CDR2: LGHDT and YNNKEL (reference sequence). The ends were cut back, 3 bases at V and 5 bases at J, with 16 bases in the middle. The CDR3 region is CASSQEGRDSYGYTF. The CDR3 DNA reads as TGTGCCAGCAGCCAGGAGGGTAGGGACTCATATGGCTACACCTTC.

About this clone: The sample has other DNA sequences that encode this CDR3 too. The DNA of the CDR3 is TGTGCCAGCAGGGGCGGGGCCAACGTCCTGACTTTC. It encodes CASRGGANVLTF. The chain is built from TRBV2 and TRBJ2-6; D unclear. CDR1 SNHLY and CDR2 FYNNEI come from the germline V gene. The CDR3 consists of 12 residues. The V gene lost 6 bases and the J gene lost 4 bases, with 4 bases spanning the gap.

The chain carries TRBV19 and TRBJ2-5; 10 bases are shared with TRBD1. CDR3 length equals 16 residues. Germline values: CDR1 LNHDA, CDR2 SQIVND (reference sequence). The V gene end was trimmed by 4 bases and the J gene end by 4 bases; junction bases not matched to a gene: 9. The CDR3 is CASSTRATGGLETQYF. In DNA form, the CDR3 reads TGTGCCAGTAGTACCCGGGCGACAGGGGGCTTAGAGACCCAGTACTTC.

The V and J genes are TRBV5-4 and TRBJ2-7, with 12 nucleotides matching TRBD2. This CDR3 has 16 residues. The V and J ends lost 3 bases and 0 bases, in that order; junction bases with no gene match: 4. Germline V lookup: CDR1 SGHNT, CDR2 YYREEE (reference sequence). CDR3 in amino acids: CASSYPTSGSSYEQYF. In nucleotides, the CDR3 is TGTGCCAGCAGCTACCCGACTAGCGGGAGCTCCTACGAGCAGTACTTC.

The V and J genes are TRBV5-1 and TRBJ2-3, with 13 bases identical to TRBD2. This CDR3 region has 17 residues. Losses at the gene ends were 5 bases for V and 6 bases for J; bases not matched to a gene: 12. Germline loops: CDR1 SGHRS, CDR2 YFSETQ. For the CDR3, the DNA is TGCGCCAGCAGGGTGTACACTAGCGGGAGGGTCGTGGATACGCAGTATTTT. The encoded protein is CASRVYTSGRVVDTQYF.

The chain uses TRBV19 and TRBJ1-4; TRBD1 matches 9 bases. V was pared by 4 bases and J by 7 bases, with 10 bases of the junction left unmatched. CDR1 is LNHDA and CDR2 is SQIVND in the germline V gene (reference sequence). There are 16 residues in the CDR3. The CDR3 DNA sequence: TGTGCCAGTAGTACCCCAGGACAGGGGTGGTCTGAAAAACTGTTTTTT. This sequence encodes CASSTPGQGWSEKLFF.

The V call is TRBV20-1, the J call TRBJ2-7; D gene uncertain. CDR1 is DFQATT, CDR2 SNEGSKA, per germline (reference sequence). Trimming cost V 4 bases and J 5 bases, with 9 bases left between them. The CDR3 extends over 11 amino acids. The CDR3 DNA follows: TGCAGTGCTACGTGGCAGAACGAGCAGTACTTC. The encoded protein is CSATWQNEQYF.

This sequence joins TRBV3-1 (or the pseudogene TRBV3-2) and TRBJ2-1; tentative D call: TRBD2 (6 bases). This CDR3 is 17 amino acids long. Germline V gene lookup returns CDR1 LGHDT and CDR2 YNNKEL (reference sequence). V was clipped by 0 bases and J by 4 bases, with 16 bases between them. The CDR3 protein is CASSQDWGSGGYNEQFF. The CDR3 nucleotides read TGTGCCAGCAGCCAAGATTGGGGTAGCGGAGGGTACAATGAGCAGTTCTTC.

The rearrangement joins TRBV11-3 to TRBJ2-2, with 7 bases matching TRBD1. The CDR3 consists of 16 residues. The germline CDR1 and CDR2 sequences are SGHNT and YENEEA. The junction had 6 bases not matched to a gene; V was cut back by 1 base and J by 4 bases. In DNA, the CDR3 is TGTGCCAGCAGCTTAGGGCGGACAGGAAGCACCGGGGAGCTGTTTTTT. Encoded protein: CASSLGRTGSTGELFF.

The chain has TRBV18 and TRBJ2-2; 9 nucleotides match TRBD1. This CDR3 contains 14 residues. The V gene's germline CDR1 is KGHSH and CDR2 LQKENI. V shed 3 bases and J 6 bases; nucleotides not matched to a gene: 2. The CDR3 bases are TGTGCCAGCTCACCGGGACAGGGCCCCGGGGAGCTGTTTTTT. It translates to CASSPGQGPGELFF.

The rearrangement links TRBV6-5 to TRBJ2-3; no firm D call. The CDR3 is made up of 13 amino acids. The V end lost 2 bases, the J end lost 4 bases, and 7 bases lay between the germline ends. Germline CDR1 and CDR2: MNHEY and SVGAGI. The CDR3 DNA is TGTGCCAGCAGTTACGCGTCGTCAGATACGCAGTATTTT. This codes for CASSYASSDTQYF.

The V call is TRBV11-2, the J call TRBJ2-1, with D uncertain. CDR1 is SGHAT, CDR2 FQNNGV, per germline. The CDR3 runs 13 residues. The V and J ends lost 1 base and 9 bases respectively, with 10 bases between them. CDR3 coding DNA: TGTGCCAGCAGCTTAGGGCATCCAGGTGAGCAGTTCTTC. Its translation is CASSLGHPGEQFF.

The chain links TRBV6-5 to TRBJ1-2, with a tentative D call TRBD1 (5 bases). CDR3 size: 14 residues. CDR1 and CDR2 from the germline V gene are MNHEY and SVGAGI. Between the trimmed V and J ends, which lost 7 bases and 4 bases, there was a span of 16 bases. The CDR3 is CASTRRGRAYGYTF. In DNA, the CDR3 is TGTGCCAGCACCCGACGAGGCAGGGCCTATGGCTACACCTTC.

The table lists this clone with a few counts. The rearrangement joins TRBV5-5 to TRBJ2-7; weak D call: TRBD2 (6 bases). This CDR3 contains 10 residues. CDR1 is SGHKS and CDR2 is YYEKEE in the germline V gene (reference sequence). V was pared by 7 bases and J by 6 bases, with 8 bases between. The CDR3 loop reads CASSEGEQYF. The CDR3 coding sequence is TGTGCCAGCTCGGAGGGCGAGCAGTACTTC.

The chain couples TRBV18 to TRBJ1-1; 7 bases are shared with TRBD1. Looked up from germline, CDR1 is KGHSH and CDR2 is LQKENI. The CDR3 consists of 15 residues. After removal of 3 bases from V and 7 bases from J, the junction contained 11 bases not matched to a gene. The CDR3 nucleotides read TGTGCCAGCTCACCCCCGGGACAGAGGGGTAATGAAGCTTTCTTT. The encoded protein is CASSPPGQRGNEAFF.

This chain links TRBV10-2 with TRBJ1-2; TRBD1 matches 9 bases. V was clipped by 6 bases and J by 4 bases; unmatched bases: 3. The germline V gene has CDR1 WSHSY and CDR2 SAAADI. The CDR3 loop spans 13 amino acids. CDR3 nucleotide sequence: TGCGCCAGCAGCGACAGGGGGTTCTATGGCTACACCTTC. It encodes CASSDRGFYGYTF.

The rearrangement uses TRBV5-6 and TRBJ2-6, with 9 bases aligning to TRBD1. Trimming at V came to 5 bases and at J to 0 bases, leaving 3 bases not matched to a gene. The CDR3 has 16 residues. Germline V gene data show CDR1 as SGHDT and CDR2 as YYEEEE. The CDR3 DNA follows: TGTGCCAGCAGGGGGACAGGGAACTCTGGGGCCAACGTCCTGACTTTC. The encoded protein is CASRGTGNSGANVLTF.

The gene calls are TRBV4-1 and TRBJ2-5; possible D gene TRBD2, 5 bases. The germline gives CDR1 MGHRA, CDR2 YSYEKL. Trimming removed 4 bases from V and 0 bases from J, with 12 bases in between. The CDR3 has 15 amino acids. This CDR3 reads CASSPTDYNQETQYF. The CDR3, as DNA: TGCGCCAGCAGCCCTACTGACTACAACCAAGAGACCCAGTACTTC.

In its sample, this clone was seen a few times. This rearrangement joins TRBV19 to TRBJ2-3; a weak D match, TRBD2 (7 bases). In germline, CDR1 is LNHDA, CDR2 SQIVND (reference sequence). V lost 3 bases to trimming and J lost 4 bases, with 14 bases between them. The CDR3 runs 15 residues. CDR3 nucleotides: TGTGCCAGTAGTATTGGTCAGGGGAGGGCAGATACGCAGTATTTT. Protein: CASSIGQGRADTQYF.

The CDR3 spells CASSPLFSGTYQETQYF. The CDR3 DNA sequence: TGCGCCAGCAGCCCCCTCTTCAGCGGTACGTACCAAGAGACCCAGTACTTC. The chain combines TRBV5-1 with TRBJ2-5, with D perhaps matching TRBD2 (5 bases). This CDR3 has 17 residues. Germline-derived CDR1 and CDR2 are SGHRS and YFSETQ. Trimming took 4 bases from V and 0 from J, leaving 19 bases between them.

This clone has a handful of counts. This chain's CDR3 is CASSKRAANYGYTF. Here the CDR3 DNA reads TGTGCCAGCAGCAAGAGGGCAGCTAACTATGGCTACACCTTC. The chain uses TRBV21-1 and TRBJ1-2. TRBV21-1 is reported as a pseudogene. The CDR3 is 14 amino acids.

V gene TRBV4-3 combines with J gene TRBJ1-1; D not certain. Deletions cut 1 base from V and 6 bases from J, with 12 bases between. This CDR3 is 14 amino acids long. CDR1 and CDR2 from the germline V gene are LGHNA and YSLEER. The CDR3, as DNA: TGCGCCAGCAGCCAAGGAACCGGAGTGCCTGAAGCTTTCTTT. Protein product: CASSQGTGVPEAFF.

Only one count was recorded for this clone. For the CDR3, the DNA is TGTGCCAGTAGCGGTCCGATGAACACTGAAGCTTTCTTT. Translation gives CASSGPMNTEAFF. J is TRBJ1-1 and V is TRBV19; D uncertain. Looked up from germline, CDR1 is LNHDA and CDR2 is SQIVND (reference sequence). The CDR3 extends over 13 amino acids. V lost 6 bases and J lost 0, with 8 bases in between. Using reference TRBV19 and TRBJ1-1 for the parts outside the CDR3, the full variable domain is DGGITQSPKYLFRKEGQNVTLSCEQNLNHDAMYWYRQDPGQGLRLIYYSQIVNDFQKGDIAEGYSVSREKKESFPLTVTSAQKNPTAFYLCASSGPMNTEAFFGQGTRLTVV.